One sample yielded the 5 T cell receptor beta chains listed below, sequenced in a study of identical twins. TCRdb recomputed calls from the 5' RACE reads with MiXCR, one row per CDR3 protein. The sample includes some 200,000 distinct CDR3 sequences, 6.5% to 8.5% of them seen just once. This same sample was also part of a study on yellow fever vaccine responses in identical twins.

The sequencing input was memory (CD45RO+) T cells sorted from blood. These TCRs come from a woman aged 18-29 years in good health.

The rearrangement links TRBV6-1 to TRBJ2-2; 7 nucleotides agree with TRBD2. The CDR3 has 14 residues. Trimming took 5 bases from V and 7 from J; bases not matched to a gene: 7. Germline V CDR1 and CDR2: MNHNS, SASEGT. The CDR3 nucleotides read TGTGCCAGCAGTAAAAGCGGGGTTATCGGGGAGCTGTTTTTT. Amino acids: CASSKSGVIGELFF.

The rearrangement uses TRBV12-3 or TRBV12-4 and TRBJ2-1, with 14 nucleotides matching TRBD2. This CDR3 spans 14 amino acids. J gave up 9 bases and V 5 bases, and 3 bases lay outside the gene matches. For the CDR3, the DNA is TGTGCCAGCAGTGGACTAGCGGGAGGCAGTGAGCAGTTCTTC. This encodes CASSGLAGGSEQFF.

There are many counts of this clonotype. The V gene is TRBV9, the J gene TRBJ2-2; 9 positions agree with TRBD1. V was pared by 0 bases and J by 5 bases, with 5 bases of the junction left unmatched. From germline, CDR1 is SGDLS and CDR2 YYNGEE. This CDR3 comprises 16 residues. CDR3 sequence reads: CASSVATGGATGELFF. CDR3 nucleotides: TGTGCCAGCAGCGTAGCTACAGGGGGCGCGACCGGGGAGCTGTTTTTT.

The chain recombines TRBV19 with TRBJ1-2; 8 bases fit TRBD1. The germline gives CDR1 LNHDA, CDR2 SQIVND (reference sequence). The V gene end was trimmed by 8 bases and the J gene end by 4 bases; junction bases not matched to a gene: 18. The CDR3 is made up of 17 amino acids. The CDR3 region is CASQPLNPGGDSYGYTF. In nucleotides, the CDR3 is TGTGCCAGTCAGCCACTAAACCCAGGGGGCGACTCCTATGGCTACACCTTC.

The chain employs TRBV7-9 and TRBJ1-3; D unresolved. Germline assignment: CDR1 SEHNR and CDR2 FQNEAQ (reference sequence). V was shortened by 1 base and J by 4 bases, with 5 bases between the two germline ends. The CDR3 extends over 13 amino acids. DNA for the CDR3: TGTGCCAGCAGCTTAGTACGAGGAAACACCATATATTTT. Translated, it gives CASSLVRGNTIYF.